This TCR beta chain derives from a study of T cell changes during pregnancy in multiple sclerosis. TCRdb's table, derived via immunoSEQ multiplex PCR, lists solely in-frame clones and lacks some. The sample carries about 70,000 clones, 80% to 95% recorded once. This CDR3 spans 14 amino acids. V gave up 5 bases and J gave up 3 bases, with 11 bases separating them. CDR1 and CDR2 from the germline V gene are WSHSY and SAAADI. Sequences were derived from CD4+ T cells from peripheral blood mononuclear cells, sampled after pregnancy. V usage is TRBV10-2 and J usage is TRBJ1-5, with D uncertain. This TCR came from a female donor with multiple sclerosis, enrolled in a pregnancy study. The CDR3 sequence is CASSRGEINQPQHF. Written as DNA, the CDR3 is TGCGCCAGCAGTAGAGGAGAAATCAATCAGCCCCAGCATTTT.